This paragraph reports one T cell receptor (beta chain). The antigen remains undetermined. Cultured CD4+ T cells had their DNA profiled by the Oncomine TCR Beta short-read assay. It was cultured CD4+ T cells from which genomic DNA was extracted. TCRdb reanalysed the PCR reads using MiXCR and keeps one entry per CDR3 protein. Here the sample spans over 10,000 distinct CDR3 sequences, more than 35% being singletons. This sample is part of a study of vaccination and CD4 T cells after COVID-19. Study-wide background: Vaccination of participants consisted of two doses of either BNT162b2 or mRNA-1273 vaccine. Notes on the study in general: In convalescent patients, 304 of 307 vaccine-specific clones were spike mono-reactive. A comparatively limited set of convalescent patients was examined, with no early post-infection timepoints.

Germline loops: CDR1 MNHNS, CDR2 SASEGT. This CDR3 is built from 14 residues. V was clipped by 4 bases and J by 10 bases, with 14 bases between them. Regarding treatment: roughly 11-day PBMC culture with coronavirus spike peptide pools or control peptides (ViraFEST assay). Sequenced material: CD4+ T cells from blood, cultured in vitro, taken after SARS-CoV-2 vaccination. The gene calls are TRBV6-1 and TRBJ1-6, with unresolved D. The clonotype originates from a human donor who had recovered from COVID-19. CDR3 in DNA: TGTGCCAGCAGTGTCTGGGGAGATGGCTCACCCCTCCACTTT. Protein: CASSVWGDGSPLHF.